One sample yielded the 30 T cell receptor beta chains listed below, sequenced in a study of cytomegalovirus exposure and HLA in healthy donors. The PCR used 60 Vbeta and 13 Jbeta primers. Sequencing used immunoSEQ multiplex PCR; TCRdb keeps in-frame clones, though not all of them. The profile shows roughly 54,000 clones, almost 85% of them singletons. The specimen was PBMCs. The receptor set was obtained from a man aged 45-65 years in good health and CMV-seronegative.

The CDR3 DNA is TGTGCCAGTAGTGAGACAGGGTCCTACGAGCAGTACTTC. Translation gives CASSETGSYEQYF. The V call is TRBV19, the J call TRBJ2-7; 7 bases align to TRBD1. Germline V lookup: CDR1 LNHDA, CDR2 SQIVND (reference sequence). The CDR3 is made up of 13 amino acids. V lost 5 bases and J lost 1; bases outside the gene matches: 2.

This clone was recorded a few times. The chain has TRBV9 and TRBJ1-6, with D tentatively TRBD1 (5 bases). The length of the CDR3 is 16 residues. Germline assignment: CDR1 SGDLS and CDR2 YYNGEE. V was trimmed by 0 bases and J by 8 bases, leaving 15 bases between them. The CDR3 spells CASSVGAGTGDSPLHF. DNA for the CDR3: TGTGCCAGCAGCGTAGGGGCGGGGACGGGGGATTCACCCCTCCACTTT.

The chain combines TRBV9 with TRBJ2-2, with D perhaps TRBD1 (6 bases). The length of the CDR3 is 14 residues. Germline CDR1 reads SGDLS; CDR2 reads YYNGEE. V lost 0 bases and J lost 4, with 7 bases in between. The DNA for the CDR3 is TGTGCCAGCAGCGTAGTACAGGGCACCGGGGAGCTGTTTTTT. Its translation is CASSVVQGTGELFF.

The count of this clone is one. CDR3 nucleotide sequence: TGTGCCAGCAGCAAGGGGGGGACAGGGATTTCACCCCTCCACTTT. It yields the protein CASSKGGTGISPLHF. The chain uses TRBV7-6 and TRBJ1-6; 9 nucleotides align to TRBD1. In germline, CDR1 is SGHVS, CDR2 FNYEAQ. V shed 5 bases and J 9 bases; nucleotides not matched to a gene: 8. The CDR3 has 15 amino acids.

The gene calls are TRBV19 and TRBJ1-5; TRBD1 matches 7 bases. The CDR3 loop spans 16 amino acids. V lost 3 bases, J lost 3 bases, and 8 bases stayed unmatched. Germline CDR1 reads LNHDA; CDR2 reads SQIVND (reference sequence). This CDR3 is CASSIGRGQFNQPQHF. Here the CDR3 DNA reads TGTGCCAGTAGTATTGGCCGGGGACAGTTCAATCAGCCCCAGCATTTT.

J is TRBJ1-2 and V is TRBV19; 7 nucleotides align to TRBD1. J lost 8 bases, V lost 7 bases, and 10 bases had no gene match. Per germline, CDR1 LNHDA and CDR2 SQIVND (reference sequence). The CDR3 has 13 residues. The DNA for the CDR3 is TGTGCCAGTACACAAGGACAGGTGGGGGGCTACACCTTC. This gives the protein CASTQGQVGGYTF.

The chain is built from TRBV6-1 and TRBJ2-1; the match to TRBD2 covers 7 bases. CDR3 length: 14 amino acids. In germline, CDR1 is MNHNS, CDR2 SASEGT. J lost 2 bases, V lost 10 bases, and 8 bases had no gene match. The CDR3 DNA sequence: TGTGCCACCACCCCCGGGACTACCTACAATGAGCAGTTCTTC. Its translation: CATTPGTTYNEQFF.

The chain recombines TRBV27 with TRBJ2-1; the D gene is possibly TRBD2 (5 bases). The CDR3 runs to 12 residues. V lost 8 bases to trimming and J lost 6 bases, with 11 bases between them. CDR1 is MNHEY, CDR2 SMNVEV, per germline (reference sequence). CDR3 region: CASRGLANEQFF. CDR3 in DNA: TGTGCCAGCCGCGGGCTCGCCAATGAGCAGTTCTTC.

The V and J genes are TRBV5-5 and TRBJ2-7; D is unresolved. Trimming left V 0 bases short and J 5 bases short, with 6 bases between. CDR1 SGHKS and CDR2 YYEKEE come from the germline V gene (reference sequence). This CDR3 region has 12 residues. CDR3 loop: CASSLGPHEQYF. The CDR3 DNA reads as TGTGCCAGCAGCTTGGGGCCGCACGAGCAGTACTTC.

The chain has TRBV19 and TRBJ1-2; no clear D. The CDR3 spans 15 residues. V gave up 7 bases and J gave up 8 bases, with 23 bases separating them. The germline CDR1 and CDR2 sequences are LNHDA and SQIVND (reference sequence). Here the CDR3 DNA reads TGTGCCAGTATCCCACGGTGGTCGAAAACGGGAGGCTACACCTTC. Its translation is CASIPRWSKTGGYTF.

This clone was seen once. The CDR3 DNA is TGTGCCTGGACACCAGGGGGTCCTGTAAGCATTCAGTACTTC. As protein: CAWTPGGPVSIQYF. The genes are TRBV30 and TRBJ2-4; TRBD1 agrees at 7 bases. Germline values: CDR1 GTSNPN, CDR2 SVGIG (reference sequence). J was trimmed by 9 bases and V by 4 bases; bases with no gene match: 12. CDR3 length equals 14 residues.

The rearrangement links TRBV4-1 to TRBJ1-1; no definite D call. The CDR3 has 15 residues. V lost 0 bases and J 5 bases, leaving 13 bases between the germline ends. Germline CDR1 and CDR2: MGHRA and YSYEKL. CDR3 bases: TGCGCCAGCAGCCAAGATCGGGTGGGTTGGACTGAAGCTTTCTTT. Encoded protein: CASSQDRVGWTEAFF.

This sequence joins TRBV5-1 and TRBJ2-7, with D uncertain. The CDR3 is made up of 13 amino acids. Germline V gene sequence: CDR1 SGHRS, CDR2 YFSETQ. V lost 1 base and J lost 5, with 10 bases in between. The CDR3 bases are TGCGCCAGCAGCTTGTTTGCAGGCGACGAGCAGTACTTC. Translation: CASSLFAGDEQYF.

This clone was counted between two and nine times. The chain employs TRBV28 and TRBJ2-7, with TRBD1 matching 7 bases. This CDR3 spans 14 amino acids. The V gene end was trimmed by 3 bases and the J gene end by 2 bases; junction bases not matched to a gene: 4. The V gene's germline CDR1 is MDHEN and CDR2 SYDVKM. As DNA, the CDR3 is TGTGCCAGCAGTTTTCTAGGGGGCACCTACGAGCAGTACTTC. Protein sequence: CASSFLGGTYEQYF.

The genes are TRBV19 and TRBJ2-7; 7 bases are shared with TRBD1. CDR1 is LNHDA and CDR2 is SQIVND in the germline V gene (reference sequence). J lost 2 bases, V lost 8 bases, and 12 bases had no gene match. The CDR3 is 15 residues long. This chain's CDR3 is CASGNRGHRPYEQYF. CDR3 DNA: TGTGCCAGTGGGAACAGGGGCCACCGTCCCTACGAGCAGTACTTC.

The J gene is TRBJ2-1, the V gene TRBV6-5; TRBD2 might be the D (5 bases). Trimming stripped 7 bases from V and 5 bases from J, with 9 bases between. Germline V gene lookup returns CDR1 MNHEY and CDR2 SVGAGI. The CDR3 has 12 amino acids. The CDR3 protein is CASTFGNNEQFF. CDR3 DNA sequence: TGTGCCAGCACCTTCGGGAACAATGAGCAGTTCTTC.

The chain links TRBV5-6 to TRBJ1-1; no clear D gene. CDR1 is SGHDT, CDR2 YYEEEE, per germline. V gave up 0 bases and J gave up 0 bases, with 9 bases separating them. This CDR3 region has 15 residues. The CDR3 DNA reads as TGTGCCAGCAGCTTGGTCAGGAACATGAACACTGAAGCTTTCTTT. Translating it yields CASSLVRNMNTEAFF.

This clone is medium-sized. The chain couples TRBV4-3 to TRBJ1-1; D gene ambiguous. The ends were cut back, 0 bases at V and 1 base at J, with 12 bases in the middle. The CDR3 contains 16 residues. CDR1 LGHNA and CDR2 YSLEER come from the germline V gene. CDR3 in DNA: TGCGCCAGCAGCCAAGACGCAGGCCTCTGGAACACTGAAGCTTTCTTT. This sequence encodes CASSQDAGLWNTEAFF.

This clone was seen just once. The chain has TRBV20-1 and TRBJ2-3, with D unresolved. The germline CDR1 and CDR2 sequences are DFQATT and SNEGSKA (reference sequence). Trimming took 0 bases from V and 5 from J, leaving 3 bases between them. This CDR3 has 11 residues. CDR3 protein: CSARDLDTQYF. In DNA form, the CDR3 reads TGCAGTGCTAGAGATCTAGATACGCAGTATTTT.

The chain employs TRBV5-6 and TRBJ1-2; TRBD1 might be the D (6 bases). V was cut by 6 bases and J by 1 base, with 10 bases left in between. The CDR3 sequence is 13 residues long. Looked up from germline, CDR1 is SGHDT and CDR2 is YYEEEE. CDR3 sequence: CASTEDSNYGYTF. For the CDR3, the DNA is TGTGCCAGCACTGAGGACAGTAACTATGGCTACACCTTC.

In its sample, this clone was seen once. The rearrangement uses TRBV19 and TRBJ2-7; 9 nucleotides line up with TRBD1. CDR1 and CDR2 from the germline V gene are LNHDA and SQIVND (reference sequence). V lost 6 bases and J lost 4; bases outside the gene matches: 7. This CDR3 contains 14 residues. The CDR3 region is CASSPTGGWYEQYF. The DNA for the CDR3 is TGTGCCAGTAGCCCGACAGGGGGATGGTACGAGCAGTACTTC.

V is TRBV2 and J is TRBJ2-3, with D possibly TRBD1 on 5 matching bases. V lost 8 bases and J lost 2, with 11 bases in between. The CDR3 is 13 residues long. Germline V lookup: CDR1 SNHLY, CDR2 FYNNEI. In nucleotides, the CDR3 is TGTGCCAGCTATGGACACCTCACAGATACGCAGTATTTT. This encodes CASYGHLTDTQYF.

The chain links TRBV2 to TRBJ1-2; D perhaps matches TRBD1 (6 bases). CDR1 is SNHLY, CDR2 FYNNEI, per germline. Deletions cut 10 bases from V and 3 bases from J, with 18 bases between. This CDR3 region has 14 residues. CDR3 protein: CAIIHRVFDYGYTF. CDR3 coding DNA: TGTGCCATCATTCACAGGGTATTCGACTATGGCTACACCTTC.

The chain links TRBV5-4 to TRBJ2-5; TRBD2 matches 9 bases. This CDR3 comprises 16 residues. With 0 bases clipped from V and 1 base from J, the junction kept 4 bases outside the gene matches. CDR1 is SGHNT and CDR2 is YYREEE in the germline V gene (reference sequence). The CDR3 loop reads CASSLDAGGPQETQYF. CDR3 coding DNA: TGTGCCAGCAGCTTGGATGCGGGGGGGCCCCAAGAGACCCAGTACTTC.

This clone was found once. The rearrangement links TRBV6-1 to TRBJ1-5, with D unclear. CDR1 MNHNS and CDR2 SASEGT come from the germline V gene. The V and J ends lost 9 bases and 6 bases respectively, with 15 bases between them. The CDR3 loop spans 13 amino acids. The CDR3 DNA is TGTGCCAGTCTCCCGGAGGTTCGTCAGCCCCAGCATTTT. As protein: CASLPEVRQPQHF.

The chain carries TRBV14 and TRBJ2-7; 7 bases match TRBD2. Germline-derived CDR1 and CDR2 are SGHDN and FVKESK. V shed 4 bases and J 3 bases; nucleotides not matched to a gene: 15. The CDR3 contains 17 residues. The CDR3 reads CASSRGTNGPGVYEQYF. Written as DNA, the CDR3 is TGTGCCAGCAGCCGCGGGACTAACGGGCCAGGAGTCTACGAGCAGTACTTC.

This clone has only one observation. V usage is TRBV28 and J usage is TRBJ1-5; the match to TRBD1 covers 7 bases. This CDR3 is built from 14 residues. The J segment lost 2 bases and the V segment lost 7 bases, leaving 5 bases of the junction unmatched. The germline gives CDR1 MDHEN, CDR2 SYDVKM. The CDR3 region has the DNA TGTGCCAGCACCCAGGGGGTTGGCAATCAGCCCCAGCATTTT. Protein: CASTQGVGNQPQHF.

This clone was detected once. The chain combines TRBV5-1 with TRBJ1-2; 9 bases line up with TRBD1. Trimming took 3 bases from V and 9 from J; bases not matched to a gene: 9. The CDR3 loop spans 14 amino acids. CDR1 is SGHRS and CDR2 is YFSETQ in the germline V gene. CDR3 in amino acids: CASSYRDRDRSYTF. The CDR3 DNA reads TGCGCCAGCAGCTACCGGGACAGGGATAGGAGCTACACCTTC.

In its sample, this clone was seen once. The chain uses TRBV29-1 and TRBJ2-7; D remains ambiguous. V was cut by 6 bases and J by 4 bases, with 13 bases left in between. Germline CDR1 is SQVTM and CDR2 is ANQGSEA. The CDR3 is made up of 12 amino acids. Written as DNA, the CDR3 is TGCAGCGTCCGACAACAACAATACGAGCAGTACTTC. It encodes CSVRQQQYEQYF.

V and J are TRBV4-3 and TRBJ1-3, with D possibly being TRBD1 (5 bases). The V gene's germline CDR1 is LGHNA and CDR2 YSLEER. The CDR3 is 17 residues long. V shed 0 bases and J shed 0 bases, with 12 bases lying between them. DNA for the CDR3: TGCGCCAGCAGCCAAGATCTTCCAGGGTACTCTGGAAACACCATATATTTT. Translating it yields CASSQDLPGYSGNTIYF.